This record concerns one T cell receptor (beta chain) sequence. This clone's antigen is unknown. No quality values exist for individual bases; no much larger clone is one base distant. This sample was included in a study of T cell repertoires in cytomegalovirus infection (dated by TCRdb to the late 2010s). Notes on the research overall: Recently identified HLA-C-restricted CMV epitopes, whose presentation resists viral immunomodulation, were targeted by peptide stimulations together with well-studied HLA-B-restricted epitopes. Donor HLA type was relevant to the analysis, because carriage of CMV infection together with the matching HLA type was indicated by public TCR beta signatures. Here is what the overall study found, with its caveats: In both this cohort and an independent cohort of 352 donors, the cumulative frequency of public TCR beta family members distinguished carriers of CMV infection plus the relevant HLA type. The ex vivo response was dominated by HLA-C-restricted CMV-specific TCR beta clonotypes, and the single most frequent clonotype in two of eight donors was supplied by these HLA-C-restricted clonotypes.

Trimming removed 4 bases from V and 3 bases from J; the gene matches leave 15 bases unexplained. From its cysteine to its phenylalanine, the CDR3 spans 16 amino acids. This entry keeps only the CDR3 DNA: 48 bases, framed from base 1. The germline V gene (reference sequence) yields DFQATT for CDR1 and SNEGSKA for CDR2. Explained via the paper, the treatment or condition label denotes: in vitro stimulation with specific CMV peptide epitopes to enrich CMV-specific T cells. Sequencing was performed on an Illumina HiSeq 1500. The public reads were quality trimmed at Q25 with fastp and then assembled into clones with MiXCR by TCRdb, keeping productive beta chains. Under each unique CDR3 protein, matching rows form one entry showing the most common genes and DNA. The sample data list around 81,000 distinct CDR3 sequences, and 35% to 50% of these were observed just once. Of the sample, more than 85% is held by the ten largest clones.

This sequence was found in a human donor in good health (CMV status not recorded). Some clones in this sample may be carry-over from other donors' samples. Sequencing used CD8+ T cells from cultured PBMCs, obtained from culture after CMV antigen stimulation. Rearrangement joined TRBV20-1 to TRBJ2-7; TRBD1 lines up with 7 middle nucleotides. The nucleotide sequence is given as TGCAGTGCTATGAGTACGATGCTACAGGGGAACTACGAGCAGTACTTC. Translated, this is CSAMSTMLQGNYEQYF.